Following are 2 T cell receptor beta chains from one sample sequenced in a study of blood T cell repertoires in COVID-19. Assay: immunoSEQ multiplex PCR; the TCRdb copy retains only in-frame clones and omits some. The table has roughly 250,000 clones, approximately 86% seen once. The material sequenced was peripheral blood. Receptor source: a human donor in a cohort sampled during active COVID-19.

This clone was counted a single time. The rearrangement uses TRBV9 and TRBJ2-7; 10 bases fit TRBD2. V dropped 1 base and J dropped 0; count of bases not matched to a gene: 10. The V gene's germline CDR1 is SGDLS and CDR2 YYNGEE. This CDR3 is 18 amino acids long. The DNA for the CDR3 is TGTGCCAGCAGCGTAAGGCCTCTAGCGGGGGAGAGCTCCTACGAGCAGTACTTC. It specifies CASSVRPLAGESSYEQYF.

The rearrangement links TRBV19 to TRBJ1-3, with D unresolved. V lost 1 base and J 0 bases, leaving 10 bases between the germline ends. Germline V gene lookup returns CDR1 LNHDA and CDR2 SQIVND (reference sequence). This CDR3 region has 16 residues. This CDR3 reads CASSIGGEGSGNTIYF. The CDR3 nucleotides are TGTGCCAGTAGTATAGGGGGAGAGGGCTCTGGAAACACCATATATTTT.